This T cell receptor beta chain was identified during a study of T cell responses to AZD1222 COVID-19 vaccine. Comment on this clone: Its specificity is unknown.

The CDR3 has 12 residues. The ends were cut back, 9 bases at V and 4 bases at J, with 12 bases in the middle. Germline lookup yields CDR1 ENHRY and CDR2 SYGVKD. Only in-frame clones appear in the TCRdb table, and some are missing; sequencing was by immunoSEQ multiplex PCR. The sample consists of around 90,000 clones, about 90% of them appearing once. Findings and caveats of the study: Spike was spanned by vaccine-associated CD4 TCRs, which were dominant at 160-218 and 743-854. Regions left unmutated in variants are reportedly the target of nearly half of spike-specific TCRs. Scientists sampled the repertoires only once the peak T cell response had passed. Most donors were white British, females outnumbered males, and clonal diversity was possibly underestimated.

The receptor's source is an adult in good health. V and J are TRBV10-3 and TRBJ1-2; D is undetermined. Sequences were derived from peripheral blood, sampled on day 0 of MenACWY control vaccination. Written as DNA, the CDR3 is TGTGCCATAGGCGAGCGGGCCTATGGCTACACCTTC. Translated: CAIGERAYGYTF.